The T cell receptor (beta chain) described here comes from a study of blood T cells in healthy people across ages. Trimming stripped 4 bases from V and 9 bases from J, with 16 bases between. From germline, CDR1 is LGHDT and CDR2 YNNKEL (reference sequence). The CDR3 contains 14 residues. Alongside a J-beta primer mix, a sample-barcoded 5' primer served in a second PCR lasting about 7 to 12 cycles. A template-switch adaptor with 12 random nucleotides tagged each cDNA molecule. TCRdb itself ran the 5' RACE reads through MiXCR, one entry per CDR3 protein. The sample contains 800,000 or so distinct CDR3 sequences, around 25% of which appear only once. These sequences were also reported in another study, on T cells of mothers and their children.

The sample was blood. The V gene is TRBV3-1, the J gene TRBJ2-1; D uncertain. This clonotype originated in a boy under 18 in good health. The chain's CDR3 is CASSRVSPSVEQFF. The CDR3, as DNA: TGTGCCAGCAGCCGGGTTAGCCCCTCGGTTGAGCAGTTCTTC.